The clone carrying this TCR beta chain was seen a handful of times. Its antigen is not identified. The sample comes from a study of T cell repertoires in cytomegalovirus infection. Study at large: Matching HLA type, along with CMV infection, was indicated by public TCR beta signatures. Study outcomes and limitations: Summed public TCR beta family frequency identified CMV carriers bearing the relevant HLA.

Each CDR3 protein is one row after TCRdb ran MiXCR on the reads. The data show fewer than 900,000 distinct CDR3 sequences, about 29% seen once. This TCR was sampled from a human donor in good health (CMV status not recorded). Some clones in this sample may be carry-over from other donors' samples. Sample: cultured CD8+ T cells from PBMCs, taken from culture after CMV antigen stimulation.

The CDR3 loop reads CSVEKGRDTQYF. CDR3 nucleotide sequence: TGCAGCGTTGAAAAGGGAAGGGATACGCAGTATTTT. The gene calls are TRBV29-1 and TRBJ2-3; D is unclear. Germline CDR1 reads SQVTM; CDR2 reads ANQGSEA. CDR3 length: 12 residues. The V and J ends lost 2 bases and 6 bases respectively, with 9 bases between them.